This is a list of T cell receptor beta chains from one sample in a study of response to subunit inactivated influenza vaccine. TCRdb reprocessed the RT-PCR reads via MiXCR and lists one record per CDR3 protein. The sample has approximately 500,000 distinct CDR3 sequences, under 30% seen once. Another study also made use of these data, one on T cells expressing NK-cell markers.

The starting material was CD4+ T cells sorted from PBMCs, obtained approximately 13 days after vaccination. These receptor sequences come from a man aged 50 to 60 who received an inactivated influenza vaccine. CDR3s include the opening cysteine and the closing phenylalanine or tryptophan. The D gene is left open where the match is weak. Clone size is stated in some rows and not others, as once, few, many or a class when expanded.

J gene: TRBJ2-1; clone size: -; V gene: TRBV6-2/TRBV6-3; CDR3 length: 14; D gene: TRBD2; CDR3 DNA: TGTGCCAGCAGTTTACTAGCGGGAGACAATGAGCAGTTCTTC; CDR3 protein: CASSLLAGDNEQFF
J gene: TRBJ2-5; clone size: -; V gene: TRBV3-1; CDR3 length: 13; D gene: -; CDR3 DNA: TGTGCCAGCAGCCAAGATCCGGGGACGGGGAGGTACTTC; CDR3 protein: CASSQDPGTGRYF
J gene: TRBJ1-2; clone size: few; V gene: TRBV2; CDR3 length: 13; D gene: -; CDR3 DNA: TGTGCCAGCAGTGATAATGGCCAGCCTGGCTACACCTTC; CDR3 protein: CASSDNGQPGYTF
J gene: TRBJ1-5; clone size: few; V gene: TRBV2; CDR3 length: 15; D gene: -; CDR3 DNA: TGTGCCAGCAGTGAATTCTACGGGAGCAATCAGCCCCAGCATTTT; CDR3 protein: CASSEFYGSNQPQHF
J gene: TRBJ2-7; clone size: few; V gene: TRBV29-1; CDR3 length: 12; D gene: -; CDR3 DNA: TGCAGCGTTGTTGGGGATTTCTACGAGCAGTACTTC; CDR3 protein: CSVVGDFYEQYF
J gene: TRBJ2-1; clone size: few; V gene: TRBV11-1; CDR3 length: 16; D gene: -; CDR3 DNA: TGTGCCAGCAGCTTCATCATAGGGGGGGGATACAATGAGCAGTTCTTC; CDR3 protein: CASSFIIGGGYNEQFF
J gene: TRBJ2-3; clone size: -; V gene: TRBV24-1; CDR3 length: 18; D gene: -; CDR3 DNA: TGTGCCACCAGTGATGCGACTCGTCGTGGGCTTAAAACAGATACGCAGTATTTT; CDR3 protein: CATSDATRRGLKTDTQYF
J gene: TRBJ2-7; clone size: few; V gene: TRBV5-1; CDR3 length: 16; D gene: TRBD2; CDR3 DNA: TGCGCCAGCAGCTTGGCCGGAACTAGCGGGACCTACGAGCAGTACTTC; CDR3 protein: CASSLAGTSGTYEQYF
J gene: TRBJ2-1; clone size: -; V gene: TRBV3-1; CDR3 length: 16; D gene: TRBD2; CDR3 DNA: TGTGCCAGCAGCCAAGGCAGCGGGAGACGCTACAATGAGCAGTTCTTC; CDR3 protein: CASSQGSGRRYNEQFF
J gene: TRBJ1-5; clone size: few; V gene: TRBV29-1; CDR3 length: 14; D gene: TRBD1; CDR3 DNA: TGCAGCGCCGCCGCCGGGACAGGATATCAGCCCCAGCATTTT; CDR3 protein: CSAAAGTGYQPQHF
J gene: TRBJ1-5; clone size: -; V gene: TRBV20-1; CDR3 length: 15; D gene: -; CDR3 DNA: TGCAGTGCTAGGAGGGACCTCGGGGGCAATCAGCCCCAGCATTTT; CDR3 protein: CSARRDLGGNQPQHF
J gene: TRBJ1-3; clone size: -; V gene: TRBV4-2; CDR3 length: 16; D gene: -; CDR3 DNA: TGTGCCAGCAGCCAAGATCAGGGGCGAAGGAGAAACACCATATATTTT; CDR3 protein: CASSQDQGRRRNTIYF
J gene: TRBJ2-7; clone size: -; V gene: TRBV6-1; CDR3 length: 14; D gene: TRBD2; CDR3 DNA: TGTGCCACCAGGTTGGGACTAGAGGTTCAGGAGCAGTACTTC; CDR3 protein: CATRLGLEVQEQYF
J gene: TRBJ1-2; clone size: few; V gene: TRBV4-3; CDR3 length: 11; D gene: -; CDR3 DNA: TGCGCCAGCAGGGGCGCGGGAGACTACACCTTC; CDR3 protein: CASRGAGDYTF
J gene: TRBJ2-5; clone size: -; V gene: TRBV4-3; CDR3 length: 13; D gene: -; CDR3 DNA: TGCGCCAGCAGCCAAGTTTTAGAAGAGACCCAGTACTTC; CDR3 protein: CASSQVLEETQYF
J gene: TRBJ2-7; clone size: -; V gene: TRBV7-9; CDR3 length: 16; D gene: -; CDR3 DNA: TGTGCCAGCAGCGAGCACCTATGGGGGAAGTCCTACGAGCAGTACTTC; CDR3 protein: CASSEHLWGKSYEQYF
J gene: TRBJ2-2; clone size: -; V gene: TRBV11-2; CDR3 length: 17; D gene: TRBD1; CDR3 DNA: TGTGACAGCACCGGGTTAGGGGGCCTCTCGAACACCGGGGAGCTGTTTTTT; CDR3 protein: CDSTGLGGLSNTGELFF
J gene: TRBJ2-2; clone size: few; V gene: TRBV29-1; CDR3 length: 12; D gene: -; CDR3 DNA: TGCAGCGTTGTCGGGAACCCCGGGGAGCTGTTTTTT; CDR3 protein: CSVVGNPGELFF
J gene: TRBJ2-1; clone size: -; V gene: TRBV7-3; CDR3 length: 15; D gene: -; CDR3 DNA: TGTGCCAGCAGCTTAAGTACCCAGGGAGGGGGTGAGCAGTTCTTC; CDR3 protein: CASSLSTQGGGEQFF
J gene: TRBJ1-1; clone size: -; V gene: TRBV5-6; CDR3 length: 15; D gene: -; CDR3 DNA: TGTGCCAGCAGCTTCAGAGGTGGGTTGAACACTGAAGCTTTCTTT; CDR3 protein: CASSFRGGLNTEAFF
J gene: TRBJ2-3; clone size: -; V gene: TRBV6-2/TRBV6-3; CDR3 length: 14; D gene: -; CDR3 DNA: TGTGCCAGCAACCGCCAGGTGAAAGGTAATACGCAGTATTTT; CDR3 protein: CASNRQVKGNTQYF
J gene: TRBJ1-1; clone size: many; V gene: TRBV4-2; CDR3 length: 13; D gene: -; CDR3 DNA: TGTGCCAGCAGCCAAGGAGACTACACTGAAGCTTTCTTT; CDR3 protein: CASSQGDYTEAFF
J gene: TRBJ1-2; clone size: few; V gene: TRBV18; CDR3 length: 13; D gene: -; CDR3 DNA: TGTGCCAGCTCACCAGAGGGTAACTATGGCTACACCTTC; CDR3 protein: CASSPEGNYGYTF
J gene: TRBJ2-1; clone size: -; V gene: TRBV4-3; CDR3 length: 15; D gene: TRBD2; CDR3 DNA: TGCGCCAGCAGCCAGCCGGGACTAGCGGGACCTGAGCAGTTCTTC; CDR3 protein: CASSQPGLAGPEQFF
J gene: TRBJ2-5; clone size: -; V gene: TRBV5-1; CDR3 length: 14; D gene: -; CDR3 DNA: TGCGCCAGCAGTCAATCGGGAACCCAAGAGACCCAGTACTTC; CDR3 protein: CASSQSGTQETQYF
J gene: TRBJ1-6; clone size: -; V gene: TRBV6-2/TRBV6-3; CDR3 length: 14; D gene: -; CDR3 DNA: TGTGCCAGCAGTTATCCAGTCACCAATTCACCCCTCCACTTT; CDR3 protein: CASSYPVTNSPLHF
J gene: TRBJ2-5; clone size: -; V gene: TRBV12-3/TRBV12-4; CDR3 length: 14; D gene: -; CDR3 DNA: TGTGCCAGCAGTTTGAGGGGATTCCAAGAGACCCAGTACTTC; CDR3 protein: CASSLRGFQETQYF
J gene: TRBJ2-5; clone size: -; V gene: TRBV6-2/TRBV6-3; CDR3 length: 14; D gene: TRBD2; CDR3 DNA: TGTGCCAGCACCAATTTCGGACTAGAAGAGACCCAGTACTTC; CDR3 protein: CASTNFGLEETQYF
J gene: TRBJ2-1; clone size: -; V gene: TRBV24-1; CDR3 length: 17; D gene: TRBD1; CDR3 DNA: TGTGCCACCAGTGACCGCTCCGGGACAGGGCTCGATGATGAGCAGTTCTTC; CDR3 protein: CATSDRSGTGLDDEQFF
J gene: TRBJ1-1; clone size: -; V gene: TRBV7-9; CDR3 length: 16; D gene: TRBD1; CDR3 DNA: TGTGCCAGCAGCCCCCGAGGGGGCGTGGGGAACACTGAAGCTTTCTTT; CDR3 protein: CASSPRGGVGNTEAFF
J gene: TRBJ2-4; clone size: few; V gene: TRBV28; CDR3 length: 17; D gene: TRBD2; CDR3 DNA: TGTGCCAGCAGTTTACCAGCGGGGAAACTAGCCAAAAACATTCAGTACTTC; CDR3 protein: CASSLPAGKLAKNIQYF